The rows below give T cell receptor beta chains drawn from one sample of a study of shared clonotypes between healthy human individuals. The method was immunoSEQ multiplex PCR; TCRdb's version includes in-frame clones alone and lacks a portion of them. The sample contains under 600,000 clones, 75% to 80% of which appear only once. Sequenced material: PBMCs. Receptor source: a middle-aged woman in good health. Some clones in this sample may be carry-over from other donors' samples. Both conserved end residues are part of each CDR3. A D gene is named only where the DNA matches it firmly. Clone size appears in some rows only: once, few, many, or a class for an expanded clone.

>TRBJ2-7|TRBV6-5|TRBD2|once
CASSRLAGFYEQYF
TGTGCCAGCAGCCGACTAGCGGGGTTCTACGAGCAGTACTTC
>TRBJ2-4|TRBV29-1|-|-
CSVVVGGHAKNIQYF
TGCAGCGTTGTGGTGGGTGGACACGCCAAAAACATTCAGTACTTC
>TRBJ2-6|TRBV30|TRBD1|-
CAWDPGQGLSGANVLTF
TGTGCCTGGGACCCGGGACAGGGGTTGTCTGGGGCCAACGTCCTGACTTTC
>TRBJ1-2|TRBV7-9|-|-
CASTPTTGAKNGYTF
TGTGCCAGCACCCCAACAACCGGCGCTAAGAATGGCTACACCTTC
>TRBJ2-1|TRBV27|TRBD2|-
CASSPTRLAGHEQFF
TGTGCCAGCAGTCCAACGCGGCTAGCGGGACATGAGCAGTTCTTC
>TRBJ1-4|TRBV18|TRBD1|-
CASSPGTDEKLFF
TGTGCCAGCTCACCGGGGACAGATGAAAAACTGTTTTTT
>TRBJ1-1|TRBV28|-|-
CASSSQGMNTEAFF
TGTGCCAGCAGTTCACAGGGCATGAACACTGAAGCTTTCTTT
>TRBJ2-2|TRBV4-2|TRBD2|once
CASSQEDGRASGELFF
TGTGCCAGCAGCCAAGAGGACGGGAGGGCCTCTGGGGAGCTGTTTTTT
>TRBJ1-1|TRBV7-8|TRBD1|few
CASSEGQAEAFF
TGTGCCAGCAGCGAGGGACAGGCCGAAGCTTTCTTT
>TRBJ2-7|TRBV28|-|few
CASSLRVGYEQYF
TGTGCCAGCAGTTTGCGGGTGGGCTACGAGCAGTACTTC
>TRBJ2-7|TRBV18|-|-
CASSRGTEAYEQYF
TGTGCCAGCTCACGCGGGACAGAGGCCTACGAGCAGTACTTC
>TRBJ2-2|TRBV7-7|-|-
CASSLAKTGELFF
TGTGCTAGCAGCTTGGCTAAAACCGGGGAGCTGTTTTTT
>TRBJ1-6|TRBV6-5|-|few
CASSYAGQANSPLHF
TGTGCCAGCAGTTACGCCGGGCAGGCAAATTCACCCCTCCACTTT
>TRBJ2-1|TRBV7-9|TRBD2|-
CASSSTGQREGNEQFF
TGTGCCAGCAGCTCCACCGGGCAAAGGGAGGGCAATGAGCAGTTCTTC
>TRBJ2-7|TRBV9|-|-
CASSVGEGGPGSYEQYF
TGTGCCAGCAGCGTAGGTGAGGGGGGCCCGGGATCCTACGAGCAGTACTTC
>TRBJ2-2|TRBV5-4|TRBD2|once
CASSLAGANTGELFF
TGTGCCAGCAGTCTAGCGGGGGCGAACACCGGGGAGCTGTTTTTT
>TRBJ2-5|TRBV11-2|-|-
CASSLQETQYF
TGTGCCAGCAGCTTACAGGAGACCCAGTACTTC
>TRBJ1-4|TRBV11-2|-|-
CASSLDYRTATNEKLFF
TGTGCCAGCAGCTTAGATTACAGGACTGCAACTAATGAAAAACTGTTTTTT
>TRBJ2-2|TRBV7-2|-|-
CASSLAGRPITGELFF
TGTGCCAGCAGCTTAGCGGGACGGCCGATCACCGGGGAGCTGTTTTTT
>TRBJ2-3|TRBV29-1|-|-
CSVEVVGTDTQYF
TGCAGCGTTGAAGTTGTAGGCACAGATACGCAGTATTTT
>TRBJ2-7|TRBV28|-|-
CASSLFREQYF
TGCGCCAGCAGTTTATTCCGGGAGCAGTACTTC
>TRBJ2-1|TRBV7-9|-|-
CASNQLKGYKNEQFF
TGTGCCAGCAACCAATTGAAGGGGTACAAGAATGAGCAGTTCTTC
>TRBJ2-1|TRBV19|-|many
CATRGKRSYNEQFF
TGTGCCACACGGGGCAAGCGCTCCTACAATGAGCAGTTCTTC
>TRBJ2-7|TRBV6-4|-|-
CATNRGGGRLGEQYF
TGTGCCACCAACCGGGGAGGGGGGAGGTTGGGCGAGCAGTACTTC
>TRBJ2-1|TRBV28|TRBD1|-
CASSRGTGYYNEQFF
TGTGCCAGCAGCCGAGGGACAGGGTACTACAATGAGCAGTTCTTC
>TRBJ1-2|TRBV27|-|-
CASRREGLGYGYTF
TGTGCCAGCAGAAGGGAGGGTCTTGGCTATGGCTACACCTTC
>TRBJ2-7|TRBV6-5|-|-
CASSSRDVRPYEQYF
TGTGCCAGCAGTAGCCGGGACGTTCGCCCCTACGAGCAGTACTTC
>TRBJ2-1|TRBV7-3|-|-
CASSLMGPNNEQFF
TGTGCCAGCAGCTTAATGGGCCCAAACAATGAGCAGTTCTTC
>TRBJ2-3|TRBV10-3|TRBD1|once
CAISADRGSADTQYF
TGTGCCATCAGTGCGGACAGGGGATCCGCAGATACGCAGTATTTT
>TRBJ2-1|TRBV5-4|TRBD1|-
CASSWDRNNEQFF
TGTGCCAGCAGCTGGGACAGAAACAATGAGCAGTTCTTC
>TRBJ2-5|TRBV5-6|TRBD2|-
CASSLAGRGETQYF
TGTGCCAGCAGCTTGGCCGGGAGGGGAGAGACCCAGTACTTC
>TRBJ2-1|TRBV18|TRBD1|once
CASSPTGDRYNEQFF
TGTGCCAGCTCACCTACAGGGGACCGCTACAATGAGCAGTTCTTC
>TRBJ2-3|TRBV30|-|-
CAWRGGRGRTDTQYF
TGTGCCTGGAGGGGGGGTCGCGGCCGCACAGATACGCAGTATTTT
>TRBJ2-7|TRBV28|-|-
CASSLAGHEQYF
TGTGCCAGCAGTTTGGCGGGGCACGAGCAGTACTTC
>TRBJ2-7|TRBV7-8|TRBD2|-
CASSLAQVLAGRYEQYF
TGTGCCAGCAGCTTAGCCCAGGTGTTAGCGGGAAGGTACGAGCAGTACTTC
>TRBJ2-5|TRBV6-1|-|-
CASSPQQETQYF
TGTGCCAGCAGCCCTCAACAAGAGACCCAGTACTTC
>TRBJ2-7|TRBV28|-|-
CAACSAYEQYF
TGTGCCGCCTGCTCGGCCTACGAGCAGTACTTC
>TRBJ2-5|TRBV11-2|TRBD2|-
CASSLGLAGGVETQYF
TGTGCCAGCAGCTTAGGGCTGGCGGGGGGGGTGGAGACCCAGTACTTC
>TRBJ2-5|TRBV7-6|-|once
CASSGPGGVETQYF
TGTGCCAGCAGCGGGCCGGGGGGCGTAGAGACCCAGTACTTC
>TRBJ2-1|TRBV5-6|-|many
CASSPFQRTLNEQFF
TGTGCCAGCAGCCCCTTCCAGCGGACTCTCAATGAGCAGTTCTTC
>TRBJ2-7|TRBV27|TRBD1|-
CASSTGTGTHEQYF
TGTGCCAGCAGTACCGGGACAGGGACCCACGAGCAGTACTTC
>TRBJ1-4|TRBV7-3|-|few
CASSVGANEKLFF
TGTGCCAGCAGCGTGGGAGCTAATGAAAAACTGTTTTTT
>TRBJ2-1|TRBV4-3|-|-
CASSQGTYNEQFF
TGCGCCAGCAGCCAAGGGACTTACAATGAGCAGTTCTTC
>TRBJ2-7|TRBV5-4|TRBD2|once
CASSLDGRGYEQYF
TGTGCCAGCAGCTTGGACGGGAGGGGTTACGAGCAGTACTTC
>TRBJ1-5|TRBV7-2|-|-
CASSPTHGHQPQHF
TGTGCCAGCAGCCCAACCCACGGCCATCAGCCCCAGCATTTT
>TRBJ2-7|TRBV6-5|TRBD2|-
CASTQGLAGAPLYF
TGTGCCAGCACCCAGGGACTAGCGGGAGCCCCCCTTTACTTC